These T cell receptor beta chains were read from a single sample in a study of Graves' ophthalmopathy and Graves' hyperthyroidism. TCRdb reprocessed the multiplex PCR reads via MiXCR and lists one record per CDR3 protein. The sample has around 1.1 million distinct CDR3 sequences, about 38% seen once. The material sequenced was peripheral blood or thyroid tissue (not recorded which). The receptor set was obtained from an adult man with Graves' hyperthyroidism. The CDR3 runs from the conserved cysteine through the conserved F or W. The D gene is left open where the match is weak.

J gene | D gene | V gene | CDR3 protein
TRBJ2-5 | NA | TRBV5-1 | CASSFFNQETQYF
TRBJ2-5 | TRBD1 | TRBV29-1 | CSAIPTGESETQYF
TRBJ2-7 | TRBD1 | TRBV10-3 | CAISESPGETGSDEQYF
TRBJ1-4 | NA | TRBV20-1 | CSARGTNEKLFF
TRBJ2-7 | NA | TRBV2 | CASSASGQKSYEQYF
TRBJ2-2 | NA | TRBV7-7 | CASSARTANTGELFF
TRBJ2-2 | TRBD2 | TRBV29-1 | CSVARGSTSGELFF
TRBJ1-4 | TRBD1 | TRBV14 | CASSRGQGAANEKLFF
TRBJ1-6 | TRBD1 | TRBV10-1 | CASGTGGGNSPLHF
TRBJ1-5 | NA | TRBV6-6 | CASSPQTRAVAQHF